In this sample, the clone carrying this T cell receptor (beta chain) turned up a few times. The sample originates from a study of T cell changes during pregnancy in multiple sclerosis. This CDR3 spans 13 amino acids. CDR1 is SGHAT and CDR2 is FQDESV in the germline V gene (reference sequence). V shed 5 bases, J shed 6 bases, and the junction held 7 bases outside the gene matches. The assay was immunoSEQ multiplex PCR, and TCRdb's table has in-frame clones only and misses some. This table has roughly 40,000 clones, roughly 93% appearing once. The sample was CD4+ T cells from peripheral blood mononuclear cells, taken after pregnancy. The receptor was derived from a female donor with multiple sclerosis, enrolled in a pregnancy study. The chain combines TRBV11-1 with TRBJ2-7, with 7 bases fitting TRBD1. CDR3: CASSQSQGTEQYF. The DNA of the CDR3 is TGTGCCAGCAGCCAATCACAGGGGACCGAGCAGTACTTC.